The next 3 T cell receptor beta chains were all read from a single sample in a study of shared clonotypes between healthy human individuals (dated by TCRdb to 2019 to 2021). Library prep was done by the immunoSEQ multiplex PCR assay. TCRdb provides this immuneACCESS table in a form limited to in-frame rearrangements. Some clones are lacking; in checked studies, under half of them reflect an unresolved V gene, and why the rest are absent is not known. In all, the sample holds millions of clones, and approximately 94% of those were seen once. 0.9% to 1.4% of the sample is in the top ten clones. CD8 naive samples were obtained by positive selection for CCR7 among CD45RO-negative cells, yielding a CD45RA+CCR7+ population from which TemRA cells were excluded. Sequenced input: naive CD8+ T cells sorted from blood. In the paper's terms, the cell subset or site label means: CD45RA+CCR7+. The receptors stem from a man aged 18 to 35 in good health.

V and J are TRBV21-1 and TRBJ2-7; TRBD2 is the table's D call, not checked against the DNA. TRBV21-1 is described as a pseudogene. The CDR3 is made up of 14 amino acids. CDR3 DNA sequence: TGTGCCAGCAGCAGATTAGCGGAGTCCTACGAGCAGTACTTC. Amino acids: CASSRLAESYEQYF.

The rearrangement links TRBV11-2 to TRBJ2-5; 9 nucleotides align to TRBD1. TRBJ2-7 matches the DNA end more closely, so the J call is doubtful. The CDR3 length is 14 residues. Germline V lookup: CDR1 SGHAT, CDR2 FQNNGV. For the CDR3, the DNA is TGTGCCAGCAGCTCGGGACAGGGAACATACGAGCAGTACTTC. The encoded protein is CASSSGQGTYEQYF.

This chain uses TRBV6-1 with TRBJ2-7, with D perhaps matching TRBD1 (5 bases). This CDR3 contains 12 residues. Deletions cut 7 bases from V and 4 bases from J, with 11 bases between. Per the germline V gene, CDR1 is MNHNS and CDR2 is SASEGT. This CDR3 is CASMWQGYEQYF. CDR3 DNA sequence: TGTGCCAGCATGTGGCAGGGTTACGAGCAGTACTTC.